The 14 T cell receptor beta chains given below trace back to one sample, sequenced in a study of cytomegalovirus exposure and HLA in healthy donors. Primers: 60 Vbeta forward and 13 Jbeta reverse. Clones were read by immunoSEQ multiplex PCR, and TCRdb kept only the in-frame ones, dropping some. The sample lists 150,000 to 200,000 clones, roughly 80% occurring once. Sequences were obtained from PBMCs. These TCRs come from a man aged 25-40 years in good health and CMV-seropositive.

This chain joins TRBV10-3 and TRBJ1-6; possible D gene TRBD1, 6 bases. This CDR3 region has 14 residues. Germline V CDR1 and CDR2: ENHRY, SYGVKD. V lost 3 bases and J 11 bases, leaving 14 bases between the germline ends. In nucleotides, the CDR3 is TGTGCCATCAGTGATGAGGACAGCCCCGCACCCCTCCACTTT. Residues: CAISDEDSPAPLHF.

The chain has TRBV6-5 and TRBJ2-7, with 7 positions matching TRBD1. The germline V gene encodes CDR1 MNHEY and CDR2 SVGAGI. There are 14 residues in the CDR3. With V trimmed by 5 bases and J by 7 bases, 11 bases remained unmatched. CDR3 protein: CASSNRDRRNEQYF. The CDR3 coding sequence is TGTGCCAGCAGTAACCGGGACAGAAGAAATGAGCAGTACTTC.

V is TRBV7-9 and J is TRBJ1-5; D is ambiguous. Germline V CDR1 and CDR2: SEHNR, FQNEAQ (reference sequence). V shed 3 bases and J shed 2 bases, with 2 bases lying between them. The CDR3 is 12 amino acids. The CDR3 here is CASSFGNQPQHF. The CDR3 DNA reads as TGTGCCAGCAGCTTCGGCAATCAGCCCCAGCATTTT.

This clone was counted between two and nine times. J is TRBJ2-7 and V is TRBV7-6; TRBD1 matches 10 bases. V lost 6 bases to trimming and J lost 4 bases; unmatched junction nucleotides: 9. The length of the CDR3 is 15 residues. Germline CDR1 SGHVS, CDR2 FNYEAQ. CDR3 amino acids: CASSRIGTGAYEQYF. The DNA of the CDR3 is TGTGCCAGCAGTAGGATCGGGACAGGGGCGTACGAGCAGTACTTC.

V usage is TRBV5-1 and J usage is TRBJ2-7, with no clear D. The V gene lost 0 bases and the J gene lost 3 bases, with 7 bases spanning the gap. Per germline, CDR1 SGHRS and CDR2 YFSETQ. CDR3 length: 13 amino acids. CDR3 sequence reads: CASSLAPGYEQYF. CDR3 coding DNA: TGCGCCAGCAGCTTGGCCCCAGGCTACGAGCAGTACTTC.

The V gene is TRBV2, the J gene TRBJ1-3; possible D gene TRBD1, 6 bases. CDR1 is SNHLY, CDR2 FYNNEI, per germline. The CDR3 covers 15 residues. Trimming cost V 3 bases and J 6 bases, with 15 bases left between them. In nucleotides, the CDR3 is TGTGCCAGCAGTGATACAGGGAGGGCTGAAAACACCATATATTTT. Encoded protein: CASSDTGRAENTIYF.

The chain carries TRBV5-4 and TRBJ2-7; D is possibly TRBD2 (7 bases). Germline V CDR1 and CDR2: SGHNT, YYREEE (reference sequence). This CDR3 has 15 amino acids. With 2 bases removed from V and 3 bases from J, the gap between germline ends came to 15 bases. CDR3 sequence reads: CASSFSGGAVYEQYF. CDR3 DNA: TGTGCCAGCAGCTTTAGTGGGGGGGCCGTCTACGAGCAGTACTTC. The full variable domain, in which reference TRBV5-4 and TRBJ2-7 provide the parts outside the CDR3, is ETGVTQSPTHLIKTRGQQVTLRCSSQSGHNTVSWYQQALGQGPQFIFQYYREEENGRGNFPPRFSGLQFPNYSSELNVNALELDDSALYLCASSFSGGAVYEQYFGPGTRLTVT.

The rearrangement joins TRBV2 to TRBJ2-1, with D perhaps TRBD2 (5 bases). The CDR3 has 16 amino acids. Looked up from germline, CDR1 is SNHLY and CDR2 is FYNNEI. V was trimmed by 4 bases and J by 1 base, leaving 14 bases between them. CDR3 region: CASSGMGSGSYNEQFF. The CDR3 bases are TGTGCCAGCAGTGGTATGGGATCGGGGTCCTACAATGAGCAGTTCTTC.

The chain employs TRBV29-1 and TRBJ2-5, with 12 bases matching TRBD2. The CDR3 length is 15 residues. J gave up 4 bases and V 5 bases, and 8 bases lay outside the gene matches. CDR1 and CDR2 from the germline V gene are SQVTM and ANQGSEA. CDR3 nucleotide sequence: TGCAGCGTTCGGAGGACTAGCGGGGTATTAGAGACCCAGTACTTC. Protein sequence: CSVRRTSGVLETQYF. Variable domain in full (rest from reference TRBV29-1 and TRBJ2-5): SAVISQKPSRDICQRGTSLTIQCQVDSQVTMMFWYRQQPGQSLTLIATANQGSEATYESGFVIDKFPISRPNLTFSTLTVSNMSPEDSSIYLCSVRRTSGVLETQYFGPGTRLLVL.

The rearrangement joins TRBV9 to TRBJ2-3; D remains ambiguous. The V end was cut by 0 bases, the J end by 0 bases, with 11 bases between. CDR1 and CDR2 from the germline V gene are SGDLS and YYNGEE. CDR3 length: 16 amino acids. CDR3 loop: CASSVGARSSTDTQYF. The CDR3 nucleotides read TGTGCCAGCAGCGTAGGGGCGCGATCTAGCACAGATACGCAGTATTTT.

This clone was counted a few times. This chain uses TRBV10-2 with TRBJ2-3; perhaps TRBD2 as D (6 bases). Trimming removed 7 bases at V and 0 bases at J, with 14 bases between. This CDR3 contains 15 residues. Germline V gene lookup returns CDR1 WSHSY and CDR2 SAAADI. Here the CDR3 DNA reads TGCGCCAGCACCAAAAGGAGGGCTAGCACAGATACGCAGTATTTT. Amino acids: CASTKRRASTDTQYF.

This sequence joins TRBV19 and TRBJ1-6; 9 bases align to TRBD1. Germline V gene lookup returns CDR1 LNHDA and CDR2 SQIVND (reference sequence). The CDR3 totals 15 residues. The J segment lost 7 bases and the V segment lost 6 bases, leaving 7 bases of the junction unmatched. The DNA of the CDR3 is TGTGCCAGTAGCCGACGACAGGGGGAAAATTCACCCCTCCACTTT. Amino acids: CASSRRQGENSPLHF. Based on the CDR3 plus reference TRBV19 and TRBJ1-6, the full variable domain is DGGITQSPKYLFRKEGQNVTLSCEQNLNHDAMYWYRQDPGQGLRLIYYSQIVNDFQKGDIAEGYSVSREKKESFPLTVTSAQKNPTAFYLCASSRRQGENSPLHFGNGTRLTVT.

This rearrangement joins TRBV7-3 to TRBJ2-2, with 7 bases fitting TRBD2. Germline-derived CDR1 and CDR2 are SGHTA and FQGTGA. V gave up 2 bases and J gave up 1 base; unmatched junction bases: 7. The CDR3 consists of 17 residues. The CDR3 reads CASSLATASGNTGELFF. The CDR3 DNA reads TGTGCCAGCAGCTTAGCAACGGCTAGCGGGAACACCGGGGAGCTGTTTTTT.

V and J are TRBV29-1 and TRBJ1-6, with D unresolved. The V end was cut by 7 bases, the J end by 0 bases, with 13 bases between. CDR1 is SQVTM and CDR2 is ANQGSEA in the germline V gene. This CDR3 is 15 amino acids long. The CDR3, as DNA: TGCAGCGCAACAGTGGGGAGCTCCTATAATTCACCCCTCCACTTT. It codes for CSATVGSSYNSPLHF.